In this sample, the clone carrying this TCR beta chain turned up a few times. The sample comes from a study of T-cell memory formation after mild COVID-19. TCRdb reanalysed the 5' RACE reads using MiXCR and keeps one entry per CDR3 protein. Found here are about 290,000 distinct CDR3 sequences, roughly 15% of them singletons; the top ten hold approximately 23%. Trimming took 7 bases from V and 7 from J, leaving 15 bases between them. In germline, CDR1 is SGHRS, CDR2 YFSETQ. The CDR3 loop spans 14 amino acids. The receptor's source is a young man who had mild COVID-19 (a few samples of this study predate the infection). Cell type and time point are not known. Sequencing was performed on PBMCs or a T cell subset sorted from them (not recorded which). V usage is TRBV5-1 and J usage is TRBJ1-6, with no clear D. The DNA of the CDR3 is TGCGCCAGCCGCCATAGCGGGGAAAATTCACCCCTCCACTTT. Protein product: CASRHSGENSPLHF.